A single sample is the source of the 22 T cell receptor beta chains below, sequenced in a study of T cell responses to AZD1222 COVID-19 vaccine. Sequencing used immunoSEQ multiplex PCR; TCRdb keeps in-frame clones, though not all of them. This table has hundreds of thousands of clones, 85% to 95% appearing once. The material was peripheral blood, obtained on day 0 of MenACWY control vaccination. The source of these receptors is an adult in good health.

The chain carries TRBV27 and TRBJ2-1, with 9 bases aligning to TRBD2. V was pared by 10 bases and J by 0 bases, with 16 bases of the junction left unmatched. The length of the CDR3 is 18 residues. The germline V gene encodes CDR1 MNHEY and CDR2 SMNVEV (reference sequence). The CDR3 DNA reads TGTGCCACCATTACCCGAGCGGGGGGCTTAAGCTCCTACAATGAGCAGTTCTTC. The encoded protein is CATITRAGGLSSYNEQFF.

The chain joins TRBV4-2 to TRBJ1-5; the D gene is possibly TRBD1 (5 bases). CDR3 size: 17 residues. Trimming removed 1 base at V and 9 bases at J, with 22 bases between. CDR1 and CDR2 (germline): LGHNA, YNFKEQ. The CDR3 nucleotides read TGTGCCAGCAGCCAAGGAGGGGCGAGGGCGGATTTATGGCCCCAGCATTTT. This codes for CASSQGGARADLWPQHF.

In its sample, this clone was seen once. The gene calls are TRBV19 and TRBJ1-1, with D possibly matching TRBD1 (6 bases). Trimming removed 5 bases from V and 4 bases from J, with 11 bases in between. This CDR3 has 13 amino acids. Germline V CDR1 and CDR2: LNHDA, SQIVND (reference sequence). The CDR3 spells CASSAGEGTEAFF. In DNA, the CDR3 is TGTGCCAGTAGTGCAGGGGAAGGCACTGAAGCTTTCTTT. Variable domain in full (rest from reference TRBV19 and TRBJ1-1): DGGITQSPKYLFRKEGQNVTLSCEQNLNHDAMYWYRQDPGQGLRLIYYSQIVNDFQKGDIAEGYSVSREKKESFPLTVTSAQKNPTAFYLCASSAGEGTEAFFGQGTRLTVV.

J is TRBJ2-1 and V is TRBV29-1; TRBD2 agrees at 11 bases. J lost 9 bases, V lost 1 base, and 5 bases had no gene match. Looked up from germline, CDR1 is SQVTM and CDR2 is ANQGSEA. This CDR3 has 14 amino acids. The CDR3 region has the DNA TGCAGCGTTGAAGGTAGCGGGGGGGCCCGTGAGCAGTTCTTC. It is translated as CSVEGSGGAREQFF.

The chain couples TRBV11-1 to TRBJ2-1, with D possibly TRBD2 on 5 matching bases. Germline V CDR1 and CDR2: SGHAT, FQDESV (reference sequence). The CDR3 runs 16 residues. V lost 4 bases, J lost 3 bases, and 16 bases lay in between. The DNA of the CDR3 is TGTGCCAGCAGCTCTGGACTTCGGGGTTACTACAATGAGCAGTTCTTC. Translation gives CASSSGLRGYYNEQFF.

The gene calls are TRBV7-2 and TRBJ1-1, with D possibly being TRBD1 (6 bases). Germline V gives CDR1 SGHTA, CDR2 FQGNSA. Trimming took 6 bases from V and 7 from J, leaving 21 bases between them. The CDR3 has 15 residues. CDR3 in amino acids: CASSLRTPDRSEAFF. CDR3 DNA: TGTGCCAGCAGTTTAAGAACCCCCGACAGGAGTGAAGCTTTCTTT.

V is TRBV2 and J is TRBJ1-6, with TRBD1 matching 7 bases. Germline V gene lookup returns CDR1 SNHLY and CDR2 FYNNEI. Trimming took 6 bases from V and 8 from J; bases not matched to a gene: 13. The CDR3 extends over 16 amino acids. The CDR3 coding sequence is TGTGCCAGCAGACTCGGTGGAGGGGGCCTTTATTCACCCCTCCACTTT. Translation: CASRLGGGGLYSPLHF. The whole variable domain, remainder taken from reference TRBV2 and TRBJ1-6, is EPEVTQTPSHQVTQMGQEVILRCVPISNHLYFYWYRQILGQKVEFLVSFYNNEISEKSEIFDDQFSVERPDGSNFTLKIRSTKLEDSAMYFCASRLGGGGLYSPLHFGNGTRLTVT.

The chain couples TRBV7-9 to TRBJ1-1; possible D gene TRBD1, 5 bases. This CDR3 has 14 residues. Germline values: CDR1 SEHNR, CDR2 FQNEAQ (reference sequence). V was pared by 5 bases and J by 7 bases, with 17 bases between. In nucleotides, the CDR3 is TGTGCCAGCAGCAACCAGGGTAGCCCTGGTGAAGCTTTCTTT. Its protein product is CASSNQGSPGEAFF.

This clone showed up just once. The chain joins TRBV27 to TRBJ1-6; D unresolved. Germline V gene sequence: CDR1 MNHEY, CDR2 SMNVEV (reference sequence). The CDR3 length is 13 residues. V was shortened by 8 bases and J by 13 bases, with 18 bases between the two germline ends. CDR3 coding DNA: TGTGCCAGCGCTTTTTATGGGTACACCCCCCTCCACTTT. Its protein product is CASAFYGYTPLHF.

The CDR3 sequence is CASRPGHEPTNEKLFF. CDR3 DNA sequence: TGCGCCAGCAGACCCGGACACGAACCAACTAATGAAAAACTGTTTTTT. The V gene is TRBV5-1, the J gene TRBJ1-4; TRBD1 might be the D (5 bases). V gave up 5 bases and J gave up 0 bases, with 14 bases separating them. The CDR3 has 16 residues. Germline V lookup: CDR1 SGHRS, CDR2 YFSETQ.

V usage is TRBV19 and J usage is TRBJ1-4, with D hard to call. CDR3 size: 14 residues. The V gene's germline CDR1 is LNHDA and CDR2 SQIVND (reference sequence). The V end lost 3 bases, the J end lost 8 bases, and 13 bases lay between the germline ends. The CDR3 loop is CASSMRPHGEKLFF. The CDR3 nucleotides read TGTGCCAGTAGTATGAGGCCCCACGGGGAAAAACTGTTTTTT.

V is TRBV27 and J is TRBJ2-7; D is unresolved. The CDR3 contains 15 residues. CDR1 MNHEY and CDR2 SMNVEV come from the germline V gene (reference sequence). Trimming took 2 bases from V and 0 from J, leaving 11 bases between them. CDR3 DNA: TGTGCCAGCAGTTTAAGGGATCCCGGCTCCTACGAGCAGTACTTC. Amino acid sequence: CASSLRDPGSYEQYF.

The chain links TRBV11-2 to TRBJ1-3; D is possibly TRBD1 (5 bases). CDR1 SGHAT and CDR2 FQNNGV come from the germline V gene. Trimming left V 1 base short and J 0 bases short, with 10 bases between. The CDR3 runs to 16 residues. The CDR3 DNA sequence: TGTGCCAGCAGCTTAGTCGGGGCGCCCTCTGGAAACACCATATATTTT. This codes for CASSLVGAPSGNTIYF.

This chain links TRBV21-1 with TRBJ1-5. TRBV21-1 is a pseudogene. This CDR3 is 11 amino acids long. CDR3 bases: TGTGCTAAGGGAGGGTCTCAGCCCCAGCATTTT. Translating gives CAKGGSQPQHF.

This clone was counted between two and nine times. CDR3 region: CAGHGEAFF. As DNA, the CDR3 is TGTGCCGGCCACGGTGAAGCTTTCTTT. This rearrangement joins TRBV15 to TRBJ1-1; D is uncertain. V was shortened by 11 bases and J by 7 bases, with 8 bases between the two germline ends. This CDR3 is 9 amino acids long. The germline gives CDR1 LNHNV, CDR2 YYDKDF (reference sequence).

This clone was observed a single time. V and J are TRBV9 and TRBJ1-2; TRBD1 might be the D (6 bases). The CDR3 is made up of 14 amino acids. With 5 bases removed from V and 4 bases from J, the gap between germline ends came to 15 bases. The germline V gene encodes CDR1 SGDLS and CDR2 YYNGEE. CDR3 nucleotides: TGTGCCAGCAGTGCCACAGGGACCCCCTATGGCTACACCTTC. Amino acids: CASSATGTPYGYTF.

This CDR3 is CASTQKTEAFF. CDR3 in DNA: TGTGCCAGCACCCAGAAAACTGAAGCTTTCTTT. The chain is built from TRBV28 and TRBJ1-1; D gene uncertain. This CDR3 is 11 amino acids long. The germline V gene has CDR1 MDHEN and CDR2 SYDVKM. Trimming shortened V by 7 bases and J by 5 bases, and 8 bases separated the two germline ends.

The V gene is TRBV19, the J gene TRBJ1-1, with D maybe TRBD1 (6 bases). The V gene's germline CDR1 is LNHDA and CDR2 SQIVND (reference sequence). The CDR3 spans 16 residues. V was trimmed by 3 bases and J by 4 bases, leaving 18 bases between them. CDR3 amino acids: CASSITLAGEATEAFF. CDR3 DNA: TGTGCCAGTAGTATTACGTTAGCAGGGGAGGCCACTGAAGCTTTCTTT.

The genes are TRBV6-2 or TRBV6-3 and TRBJ2-5; 9 bases are shared with TRBD2. The CDR3 runs to 17 residues. V gave up 0 bases and J gave up 2 bases; unmatched junction bases: 7. The germline V gene encodes CDR1 MNHEY and CDR2 SVGEGT. The chain's CDR3 is CASSYSISGGSQETQYF. As DNA, the CDR3 is TGTGCCAGCAGTTACTCGATAAGCGGGGGGTCACAAGAGACCCAGTACTTC.

The chain joins TRBV19 to TRBJ1-3, with unresolved D. The CDR3 runs to 14 residues. Germline V lookup: CDR1 LNHDA, CDR2 SQIVND (reference sequence). V lost 7 bases and J lost 0, with 10 bases in between. This CDR3 reads CASTIGHSGNTIYF. The CDR3 DNA reads as TGTGCCAGTACCATCGGTCACTCTGGAAACACCATATATTTT.

The chain carries TRBV5-1 and TRBJ1-2, with 12 bases fitting TRBD1. With 2 bases clipped from V and 0 bases from J, the junction kept 8 bases outside the gene matches. This CDR3 contains 18 residues. Germline V CDR1 and CDR2: SGHRS, YFSETQ. The DNA of the CDR3 is TGCGCCAGCAGCTTAGTCCGGGACAGGGGGCGAGCTAACTATGGCTACACCTTC. Translated, it gives CASSLVRDRGRANYGYTF. The entire variable domain, with the rest obtained from reference TRBV5-1 and TRBJ1-2, is as follows: KAGVTQTPRYLIKTRGQQVTLSCSPISGHRSVSWYQQTPGQGLQFLFEYFSETQRNKGNFPGRFSGRQFSNSRSEMNVSTLELGDSALYLCASSLVRDRGRANYGYTFGSGTRLTVV.

The chain recombines TRBV6-5 with TRBJ1-2; 9 bases map to TRBD1. Germline V gene data show CDR1 as MNHEY and CDR2 as SVGAGI. Losses at the gene ends were 4 bases for V and 1 base for J; bases not matched to a gene: 4. The CDR3 length is 15 residues. The DNA for the CDR3 is TGTGCCAGCAGTTTGACAGGGGGGCGTAACTATGGCTACACCTTC. As protein: CASSLTGGRNYGYTF.